The entry below gives a single T cell receptor beta chain sequence along with its context. CDR1 and CDR2 (germline): LGHNA, YSLEER. V dropped 0 bases and J dropped 7 bases, with 9 bases sitting between them. CDR3 length equals 13 residues. This entry comes from a study of OX40 agonist ivuxolimab in advanced cancers. TCRdb's table, derived via immunoSEQ multiplex PCR, lists solely in-frame clones and lacks some. The sample lists 65,000 to 85,000 clones, about 93% seen once, with about 13% in the top ten. The receptor's source is an adult with an advanced solid tumor such as melanoma, head and neck, liver or kidney cancer. Sequencing was performed on CD4+ or CD8+ T cells sorted from blood, taken in a trial of the OX40 agonist ivuxolimab. The chain is built from TRBV4-3 and TRBJ2-5; D is possibly TRBD1 (6 bases). CDR3 coding DNA: TGCGCCAGCAGCCAAGAACAGGGAAGGACCCAGTACTTC. Protein: CASSQEQGRTQYF.